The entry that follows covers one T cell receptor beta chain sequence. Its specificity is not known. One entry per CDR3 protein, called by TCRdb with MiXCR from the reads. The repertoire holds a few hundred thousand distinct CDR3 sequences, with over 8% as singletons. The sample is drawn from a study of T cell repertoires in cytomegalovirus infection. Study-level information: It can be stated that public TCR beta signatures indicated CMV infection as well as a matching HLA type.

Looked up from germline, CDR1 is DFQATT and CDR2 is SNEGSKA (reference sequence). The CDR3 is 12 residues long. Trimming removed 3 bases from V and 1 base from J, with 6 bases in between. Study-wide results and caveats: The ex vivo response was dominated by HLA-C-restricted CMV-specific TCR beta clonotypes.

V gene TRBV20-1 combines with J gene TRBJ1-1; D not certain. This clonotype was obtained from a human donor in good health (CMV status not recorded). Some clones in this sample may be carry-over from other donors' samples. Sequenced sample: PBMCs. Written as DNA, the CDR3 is TGCAGTGCTAGCCAGGCGAACACTGAAGCTTTCTTT. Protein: CSASQANTEAFF.